The 9 T cell receptor beta chains listed next were all sequenced from one sample in a study of post-analysis software for immune sequencing data. Unique molecular identifiers tagged the TCR beta cDNA libraries. TCRdb reprocessed the PCR reads with MiXCR, giving one entry per CDR3 protein. The table records 650,000 to 850,000 distinct CDR3 sequences, about 57% of them present only once. These receptors lack a known antigen. Regarding the study as a whole: A handful of TRBV segments were significantly more frequent in patients than in controls. TRBV5-6, TRBV5-1 and TRBV20-1 were among these segments.

Sequencing was performed on blood. Every receptor here comes from a girl between 5 and 17 years old with multiple sclerosis.

This chain connects TRBV5-1 to TRBJ2-1; D ambiguous. The CDR3 covers 17 residues. Germline CDR1 reads SGHRS; CDR2 reads YFSETQ. V gave up 0 bases and J gave up 4 bases, with 17 bases separating them. CDR3 DNA sequence: TGCGCCAGCAGCTTGGGGGCCCAGGCGGAAAATTACAATGAGCAGTTCTTC. This translates into CASSLGAQAENYNEQFF.

The gene calls are TRBV5-5 and TRBJ2-1, with D tentatively TRBD2 (6 bases). The CDR3 runs to 16 residues. Between the trimmed V and J ends, which lost 0 bases and 0 bases, there was a span of 10 bases. CDR1 is SGHKS and CDR2 is YYEKEE in the germline V gene (reference sequence). The CDR3 sequence is CASSLGGVSSYNEQFF. The CDR3 nucleotides are TGTGCCAGCAGCTTGGGGGGGGTAAGCTCCTACAATGAGCAGTTCTTC.

The chain recombines TRBV6-6 with TRBJ1-1; D gene uncertain. The ends were cut back, 6 bases at V and 3 bases at J, with 17 bases in the middle. CDR3 length: 15 amino acids. Germline CDR1 and CDR2: MNHNY and SVGAGI (reference sequence). CDR3 bases: TGTGCCAGCAGATGGACGTCTTCGAGGGACACTGAAGCTTTCTTT. Residues: CASRWTSSRDTEAFF.

The V call is TRBV10-3, the J call TRBJ2-7, with a possible D match to TRBD2 (5 bases). Germline V CDR1 and CDR2: ENHRY, SYGVKD. Trimming stripped 2 bases from V and 3 bases from J, with 5 bases between. CDR3 size: 12 residues. The CDR3 loop reads CAISEGGYEQYF. CDR3 nucleotides: TGTGCCATCAGTGAGGGAGGCTACGAGCAGTACTTC.

This clonotype was detected only a few times. The chain has TRBV20-1 and TRBJ2-3, with a possible D match to TRBD2 (5 bases). This CDR3 is 17 amino acids long. Germline values: CDR1 DFQATT, CDR2 SNEGSKA (reference sequence). Trimming removed 0 bases from V and 0 bases from J, with 16 bases in between. The CDR3 DNA is TGCAGTGCTAGAGATCTACTAGGCGCCAGAAGCACAGATACGCAGTATTTT. This codes for CSARDLLGARSTDTQYF.

The genes are TRBV5-1 and TRBJ1-2; 7 bases map to TRBD1. V lost 4 bases and J lost 3; bases outside the gene matches: 12. The CDR3 has 16 residues. The germline gives CDR1 SGHRS, CDR2 YFSETQ. This CDR3 reads CASSPRSRTGDYGYTF. In nucleotides, the CDR3 is TGCGCCAGCAGCCCCCGTTCAAGGACAGGCGACTATGGCTACACCTTC.

Only a few counts were recorded for this clonotype. This sequence joins TRBV9 and TRBJ2-7; D unresolved. The germline gives CDR1 SGDLS, CDR2 YYNGEE. This CDR3 spans 15 amino acids. The V gene lost 1 base and the J gene lost 0 bases, with 11 bases spanning the gap. The CDR3 DNA is TGTGCCAGCAGCGTATCTCCCGCTAGCTCCTACGAGCAGTACTTC. Encoded protein: CASSVSPASSYEQYF.

This clonotype has a handful of counts. The V gene is TRBV3-1, the J gene TRBJ2-4; tentative D call: TRBD1 (6 bases). The DNA end favors TRBJ2-7, so the J call may be wrong. The CDR3 consists of 14 residues. CDR1 and CDR2 (germline): LGHDT, YNNKEL (reference sequence). CDR3 loop: CASSQDARGYEQYF. DNA of the CDR3: TGTGCCAGCAGCCAAGACGCAAGGGGGTACGAGCAGTACTTC.

The chain carries TRBV2 and TRBJ1-5, with 7 bases lining up with TRBD1. This CDR3 contains 14 residues. The ends lost 6 bases at V and 6 bases at J; junction bases unmatched: 8. The germline V gene has CDR1 SNHLY and CDR2 FYNNEI. This CDR3 reads CASSQGGLGQPQHF. The CDR3 DNA follows: TGTGCCAGCAGCCAGGGGGGTCTGGGTCAGCCCCAGCATTTT.